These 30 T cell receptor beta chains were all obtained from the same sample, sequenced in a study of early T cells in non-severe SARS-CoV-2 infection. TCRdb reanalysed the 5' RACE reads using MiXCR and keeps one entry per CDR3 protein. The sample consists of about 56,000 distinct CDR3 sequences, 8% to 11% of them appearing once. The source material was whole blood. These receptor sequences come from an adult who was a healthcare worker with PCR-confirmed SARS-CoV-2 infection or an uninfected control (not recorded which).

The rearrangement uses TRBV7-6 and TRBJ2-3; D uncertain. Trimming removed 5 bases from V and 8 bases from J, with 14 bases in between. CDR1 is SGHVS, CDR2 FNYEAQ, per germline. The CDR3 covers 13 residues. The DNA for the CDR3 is TGTGCCAGCAGCAGCCGGGCCCCCGGTACGCAGTATTTT. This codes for CASSSRAPGTQYF.

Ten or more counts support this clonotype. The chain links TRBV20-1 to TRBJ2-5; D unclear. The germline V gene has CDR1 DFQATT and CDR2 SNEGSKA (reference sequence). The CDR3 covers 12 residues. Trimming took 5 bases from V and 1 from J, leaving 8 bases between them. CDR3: CSALFAQETQYF. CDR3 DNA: TGCAGTGCTCTCTTTGCCCAAGAGACCCAGTACTTC.

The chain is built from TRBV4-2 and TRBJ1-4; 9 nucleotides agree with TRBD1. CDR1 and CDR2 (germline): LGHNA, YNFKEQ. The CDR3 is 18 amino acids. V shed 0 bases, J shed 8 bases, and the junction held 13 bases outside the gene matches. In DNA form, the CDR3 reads TGTGCCAGCAGCCAAGAATGGCTCTTGGGGACAGGGAAGGAAAAACTGTTTTTT. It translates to CASSQEWLLGTGKEKLFF.

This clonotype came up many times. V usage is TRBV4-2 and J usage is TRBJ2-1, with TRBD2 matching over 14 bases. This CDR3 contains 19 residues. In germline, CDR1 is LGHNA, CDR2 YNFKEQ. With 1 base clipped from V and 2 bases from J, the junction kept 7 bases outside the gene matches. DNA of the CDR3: TGTGCCAGCAGCCAAGTGGGGACTAGCGGGAGTTCGACCTACAATGAGCAGTTCTTC. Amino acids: CASSQVGTSGSSTYNEQFF.

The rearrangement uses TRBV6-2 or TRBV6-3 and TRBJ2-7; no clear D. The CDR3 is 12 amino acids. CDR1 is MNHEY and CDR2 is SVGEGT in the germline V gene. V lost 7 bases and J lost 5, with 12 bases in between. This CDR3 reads CASNPIRDEQYF. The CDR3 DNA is TGTGCCAGCAATCCGATCCGGGACGAGCAGTACTTC.

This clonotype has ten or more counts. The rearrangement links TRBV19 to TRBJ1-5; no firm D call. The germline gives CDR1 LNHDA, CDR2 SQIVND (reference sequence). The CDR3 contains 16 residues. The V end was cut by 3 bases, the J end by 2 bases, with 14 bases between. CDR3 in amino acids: CASSIVHSQGNQPQHF. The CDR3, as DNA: TGTGCCAGTAGTATTGTTCACAGCCAGGGCAATCAGCCCCAGCATTTT.

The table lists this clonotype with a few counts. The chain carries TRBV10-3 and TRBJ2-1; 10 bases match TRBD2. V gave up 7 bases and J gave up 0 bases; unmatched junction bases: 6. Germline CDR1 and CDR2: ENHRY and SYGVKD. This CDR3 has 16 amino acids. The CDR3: CAIKPSGGSSYNEQFF. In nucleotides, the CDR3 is TGTGCCATCAAACCTAGCGGGGGAAGCTCCTACAATGAGCAGTTCTTC.

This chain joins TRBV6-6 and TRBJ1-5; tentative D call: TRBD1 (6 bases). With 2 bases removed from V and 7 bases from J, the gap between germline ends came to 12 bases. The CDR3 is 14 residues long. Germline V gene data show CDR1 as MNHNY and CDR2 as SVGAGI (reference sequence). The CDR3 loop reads CASSYGQYAQPQHF. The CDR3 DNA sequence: TGTGCCAGCAGTTACGGACAGTATGCCCAGCCCCAGCATTTT.

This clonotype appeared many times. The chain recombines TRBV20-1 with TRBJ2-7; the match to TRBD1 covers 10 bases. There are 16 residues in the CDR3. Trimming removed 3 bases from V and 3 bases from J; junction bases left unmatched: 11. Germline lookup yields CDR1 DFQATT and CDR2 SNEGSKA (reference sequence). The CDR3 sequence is CSASPGTGDERYEQYF. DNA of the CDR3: TGCAGTGCTAGTCCCGGGACAGGGGATGAGCGCTACGAGCAGTACTTC.

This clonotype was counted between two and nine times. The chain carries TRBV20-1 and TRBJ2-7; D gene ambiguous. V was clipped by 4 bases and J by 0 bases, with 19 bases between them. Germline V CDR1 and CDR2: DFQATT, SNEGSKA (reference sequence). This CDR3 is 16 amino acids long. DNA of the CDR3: TGCAGTGCTACTCCCTATCTAATTTCCTCCTCCTACGAGCAGTACTTC. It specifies CSATPYLISSSYEQYF.

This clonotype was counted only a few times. The chain's CDR3 is CATSSRGQETQYF. The CDR3 DNA is TGTGCCACCAGCAGCAGGGGGCAAGAGACCCAGTACTTC. V usage is TRBV15 and J usage is TRBJ2-5; 7 nucleotides match TRBD1. The V segment lost 3 bases and the J segment 2 bases; nucleotides outside the gene matches: 0. The length of the CDR3 is 13 residues. The V gene's germline CDR1 is LNHNV and CDR2 YYDKDF (reference sequence).

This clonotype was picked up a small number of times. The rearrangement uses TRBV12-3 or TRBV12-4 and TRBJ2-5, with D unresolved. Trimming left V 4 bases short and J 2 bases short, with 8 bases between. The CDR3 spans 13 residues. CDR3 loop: CASSYGRQETQYF. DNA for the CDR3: TGTGCCAGCAGTTATGGCAGGCAAGAGACCCAGTACTTC.

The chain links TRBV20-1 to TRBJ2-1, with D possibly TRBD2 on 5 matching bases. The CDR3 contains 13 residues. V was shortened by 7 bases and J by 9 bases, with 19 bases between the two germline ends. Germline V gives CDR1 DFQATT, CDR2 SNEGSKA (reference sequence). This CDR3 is CSVSLWTPGEQFF. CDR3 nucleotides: TGCAGTGTGAGCTTATGGACTCCGGGTGAGCAGTTCTTC.

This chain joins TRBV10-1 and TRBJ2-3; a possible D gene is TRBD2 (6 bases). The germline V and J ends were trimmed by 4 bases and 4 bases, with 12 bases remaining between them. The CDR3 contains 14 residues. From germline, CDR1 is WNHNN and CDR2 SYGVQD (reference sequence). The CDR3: CASSGVGTPDTQYF. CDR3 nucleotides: TGCGCCAGCAGTGGGGTCGGGACTCCAGATACGCAGTATTTT.

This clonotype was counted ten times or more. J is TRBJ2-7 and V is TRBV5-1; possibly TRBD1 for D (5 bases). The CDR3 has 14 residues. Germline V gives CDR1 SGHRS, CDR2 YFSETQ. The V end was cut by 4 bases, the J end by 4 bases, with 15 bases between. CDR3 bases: TGCGCCAGCAGCCCCCATGCAGGGAATTACGAGCAGTACTTC. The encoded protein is CASSPHAGNYEQYF.

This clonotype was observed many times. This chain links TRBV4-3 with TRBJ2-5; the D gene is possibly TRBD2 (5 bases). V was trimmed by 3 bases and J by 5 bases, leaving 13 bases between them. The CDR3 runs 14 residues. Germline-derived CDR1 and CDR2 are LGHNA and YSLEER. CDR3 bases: TGCGCCAGCAGCCAGGAACTAGATTGGGAGACCCAGTACTTC. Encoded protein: CASSQELDWETQYF.

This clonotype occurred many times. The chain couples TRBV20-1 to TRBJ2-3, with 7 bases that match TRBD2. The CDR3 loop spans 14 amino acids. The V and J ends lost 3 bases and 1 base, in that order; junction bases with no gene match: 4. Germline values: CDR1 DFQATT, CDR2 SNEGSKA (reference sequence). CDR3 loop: CSASGLEGTDTQYF. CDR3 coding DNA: TGCAGTGCTAGCGGACTAGAGGGCACAGATACGCAGTATTTT.

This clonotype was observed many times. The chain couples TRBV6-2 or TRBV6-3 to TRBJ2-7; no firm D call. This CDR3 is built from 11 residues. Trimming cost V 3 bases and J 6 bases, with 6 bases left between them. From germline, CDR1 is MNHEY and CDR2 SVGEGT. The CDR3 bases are TGTGCCAGCAGTTATTCCATCGAGCAGTACTTC. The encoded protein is CASSYSIEQYF.

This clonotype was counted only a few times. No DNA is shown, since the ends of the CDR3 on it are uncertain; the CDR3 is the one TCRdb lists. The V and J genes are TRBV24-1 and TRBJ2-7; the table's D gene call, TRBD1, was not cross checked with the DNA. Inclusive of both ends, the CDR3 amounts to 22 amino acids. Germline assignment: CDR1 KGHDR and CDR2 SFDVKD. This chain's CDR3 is CATSGTGSSYEQYFGPVSEQYF.

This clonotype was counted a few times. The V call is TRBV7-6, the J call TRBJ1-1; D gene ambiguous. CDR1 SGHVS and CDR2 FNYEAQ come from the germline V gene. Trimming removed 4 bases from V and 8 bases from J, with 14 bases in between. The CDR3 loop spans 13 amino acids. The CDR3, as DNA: TGTGCCAGCAGCTCTGGTCGAGCGCGGGAAGCTTTCTTT. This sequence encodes CASSSGRAREAFF.

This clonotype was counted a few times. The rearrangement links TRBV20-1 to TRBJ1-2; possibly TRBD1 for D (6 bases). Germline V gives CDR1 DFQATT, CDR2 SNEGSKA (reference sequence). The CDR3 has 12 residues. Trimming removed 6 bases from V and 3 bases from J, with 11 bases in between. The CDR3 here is CSATWTDYGYTF. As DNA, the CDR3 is TGCAGTGCCACGTGGACAGACTATGGCTACACCTTC.

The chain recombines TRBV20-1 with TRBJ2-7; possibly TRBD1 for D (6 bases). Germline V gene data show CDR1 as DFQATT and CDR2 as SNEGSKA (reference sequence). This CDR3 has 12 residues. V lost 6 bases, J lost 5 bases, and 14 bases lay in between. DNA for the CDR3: TGCAGTGCCAGGGGCAGAGGGAACGAGCAGTACTTC. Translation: CSARGRGNEQYF.

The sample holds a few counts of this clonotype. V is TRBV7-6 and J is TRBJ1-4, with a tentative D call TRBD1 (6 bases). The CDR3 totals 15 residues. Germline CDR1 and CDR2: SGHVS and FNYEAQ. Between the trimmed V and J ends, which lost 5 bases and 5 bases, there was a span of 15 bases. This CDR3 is CASSLQGGRNEKLFF. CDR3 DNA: TGTGCCAGCAGCCTACAGGGTGGGAGGAATGAAAAACTGTTTTTT. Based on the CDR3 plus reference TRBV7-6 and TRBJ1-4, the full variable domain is GAGVSQSPRYKVTKRGQDVALRCDPISGHVSLYWYRQALGQGPEFLTYFNYEAQQDKSGLPNDRFSAERPEGSISTLTIQRTEQRDSAMYRCASSLQGGRNEKLFFGSGTQLSVL.

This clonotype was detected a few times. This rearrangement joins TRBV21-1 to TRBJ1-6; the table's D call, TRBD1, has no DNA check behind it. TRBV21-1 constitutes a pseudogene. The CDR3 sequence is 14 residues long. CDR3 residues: CASRLQGVYSPLHF. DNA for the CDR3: TGTGCCAGCCGCCTACAGGGAGTATACTCACCCCTCCACTTT.

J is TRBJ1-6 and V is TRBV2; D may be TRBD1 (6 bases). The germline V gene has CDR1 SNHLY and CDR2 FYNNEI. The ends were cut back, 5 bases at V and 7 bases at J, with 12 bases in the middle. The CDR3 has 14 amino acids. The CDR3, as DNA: TGTGCCAGCAGTACCCAGGGGCCGAATTCACCCCTCCACTTT. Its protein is CASSTQGPNSPLHF.

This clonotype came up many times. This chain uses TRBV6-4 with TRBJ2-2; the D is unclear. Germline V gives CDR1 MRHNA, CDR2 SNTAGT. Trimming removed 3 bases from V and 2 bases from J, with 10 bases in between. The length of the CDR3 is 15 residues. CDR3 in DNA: TGTGCCAGCAGTGAAGGTGGGGAAAACACCGGGGAGCTGTTTTTT. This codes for CASSEGGENTGELFF.

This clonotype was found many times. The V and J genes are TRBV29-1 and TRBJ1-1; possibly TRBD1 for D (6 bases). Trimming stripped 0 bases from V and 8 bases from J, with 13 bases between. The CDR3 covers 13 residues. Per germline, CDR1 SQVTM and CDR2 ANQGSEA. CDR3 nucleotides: TGCAGCGTTGAAGATCACAGGGTTGCCGAAGCTTTCTTT. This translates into CSVEDHRVAEAFF.

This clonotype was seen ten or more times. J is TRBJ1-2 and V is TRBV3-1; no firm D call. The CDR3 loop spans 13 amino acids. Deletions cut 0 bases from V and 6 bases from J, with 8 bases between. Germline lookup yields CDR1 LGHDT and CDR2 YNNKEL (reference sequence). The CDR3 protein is CASSQDAGDGYTF. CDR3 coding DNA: TGTGCCAGCAGCCAAGACGCCGGGGATGGCTACACCTTC. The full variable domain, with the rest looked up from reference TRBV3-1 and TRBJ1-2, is DTAVSQTPKYLVTQMGNDKSIKCEQNLGHDTMYWYKQDSKKFLKIMFSYNNKELIINETVPNRFSPKSPDKAHLNLHINSLELGDSAVYFCASSQDAGDGYTFGSGTRLTVV.

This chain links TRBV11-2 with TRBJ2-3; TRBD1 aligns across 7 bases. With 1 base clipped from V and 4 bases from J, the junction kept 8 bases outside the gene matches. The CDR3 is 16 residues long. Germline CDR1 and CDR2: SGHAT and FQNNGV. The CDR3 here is CASSLVGVGGPDTQYF. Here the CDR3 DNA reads TGTGCCAGCAGCTTAGTCGGGGTAGGGGGCCCAGATACGCAGTATTTT. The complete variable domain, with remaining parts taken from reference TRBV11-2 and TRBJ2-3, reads EAGVAQSPRYKIIEKRQSVAFWCNPISGHATLYWYQQILGQGPKLLIQFQNNGVVDDSQLPKDRFSAERLKGVDSTLKIQPAKLEDSAVYLCASSLVGVGGPDTQYFGPGTRLTVL.

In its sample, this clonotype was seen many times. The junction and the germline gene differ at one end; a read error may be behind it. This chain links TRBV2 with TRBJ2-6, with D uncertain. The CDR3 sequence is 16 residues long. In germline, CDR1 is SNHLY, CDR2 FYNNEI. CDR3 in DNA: TGTGCCAGCAGCGAAGCTGGGATCTCTGGGGCCAACGTCCTGACTTTC. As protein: CASSEAGISGANVLTF. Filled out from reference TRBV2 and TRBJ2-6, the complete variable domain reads EPEVTQTPSHQVTQMGQEVILRCVPISNHLYFYWYRQILGQKVEFLVSFYNNEISEKSEIFDDQFSVERPDGSNFTLKIRSTKLEDSAMYFCASSEAGISGANVLTFGAGSRLTVL.